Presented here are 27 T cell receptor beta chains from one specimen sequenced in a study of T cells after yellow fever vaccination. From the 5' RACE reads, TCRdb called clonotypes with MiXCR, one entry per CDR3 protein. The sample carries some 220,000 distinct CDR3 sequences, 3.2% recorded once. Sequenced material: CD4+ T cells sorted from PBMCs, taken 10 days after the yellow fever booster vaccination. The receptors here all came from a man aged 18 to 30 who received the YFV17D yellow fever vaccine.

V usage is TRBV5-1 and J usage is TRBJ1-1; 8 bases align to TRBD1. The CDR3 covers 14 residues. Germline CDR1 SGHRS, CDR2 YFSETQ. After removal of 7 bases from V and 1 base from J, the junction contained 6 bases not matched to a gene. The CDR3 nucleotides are TGCGCCAGCGGCTGGACAGGGCGGAACACTGAAGCTTTCTTT. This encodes CASGWTGRNTEAFF.

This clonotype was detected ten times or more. In DNA form, the CDR3 reads TGTGCCACCAGCAGGGATAATAAAAACATTCAGTACTTC. Translated, it gives CATSRDNKNIQYF. The chain employs TRBV15 and TRBJ2-4; D not certain. Germline V CDR1 and CDR2: LNHNV, YYDKDF (reference sequence). With 3 bases removed from V and 4 bases from J, the gap between germline ends came to 7 bases. CDR3 length equals 13 residues.

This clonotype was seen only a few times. The CDR3 loop is CASSQEVLTYGYTF. Here the CDR3 DNA reads TGCGCCAGCAGCCAAGAAGTACTAACTTATGGCTACACCTTC. This chain joins TRBV4-1 and TRBJ1-2, with D hard to call. The V gene lost 0 bases and the J gene lost 5 bases, with 10 bases spanning the gap. The germline gives CDR1 MGHRA, CDR2 YSYEKL. This CDR3 is built from 14 residues.

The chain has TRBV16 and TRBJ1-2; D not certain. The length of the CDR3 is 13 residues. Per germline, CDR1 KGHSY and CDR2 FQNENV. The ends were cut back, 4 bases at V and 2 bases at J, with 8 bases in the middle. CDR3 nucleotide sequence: TGTGCCAGCAGCCTCGCCGAGAACTATGGCTACACCTTC. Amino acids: CASSLAENYGYTF. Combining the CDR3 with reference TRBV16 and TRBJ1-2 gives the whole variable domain GEEVAQTPKHLVRGEGQKAKLYCAPIKGHSYVFWYQQVLKNEFKFLISFQNENVFDETGMPKERFSAKCLPNSPCSLEIQATKLEDSAVYFCASSLAENYGYTFGSGTRLTVV.

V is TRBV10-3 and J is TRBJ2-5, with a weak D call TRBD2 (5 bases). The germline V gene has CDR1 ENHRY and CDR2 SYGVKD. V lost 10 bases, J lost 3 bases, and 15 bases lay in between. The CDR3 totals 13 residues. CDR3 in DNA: TGTGCCACCCTTTTGGAGGAGAAAGAGACCCAGTACTTC. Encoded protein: CATLLEEKETQYF.

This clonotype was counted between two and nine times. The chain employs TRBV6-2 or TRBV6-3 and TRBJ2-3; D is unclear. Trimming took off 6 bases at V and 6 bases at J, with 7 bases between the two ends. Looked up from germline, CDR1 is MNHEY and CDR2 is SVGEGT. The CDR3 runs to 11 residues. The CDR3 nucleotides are TGTGCCAGCAGCTCGCATGATACGCAGTATTTT. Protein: CASSSHDTQYF.

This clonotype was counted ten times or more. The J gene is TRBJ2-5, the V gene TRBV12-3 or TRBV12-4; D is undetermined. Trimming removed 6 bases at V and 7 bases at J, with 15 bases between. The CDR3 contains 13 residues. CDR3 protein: CASSLPPLVTQYF. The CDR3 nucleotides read TGTGCCAGCAGCCTTCCCCCCCTCGTGACCCAGTACTTC.

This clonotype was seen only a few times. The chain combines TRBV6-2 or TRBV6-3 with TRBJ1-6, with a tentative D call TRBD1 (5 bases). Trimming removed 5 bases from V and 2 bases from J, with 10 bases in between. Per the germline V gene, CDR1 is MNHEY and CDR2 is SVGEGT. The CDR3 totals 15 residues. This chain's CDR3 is CASSPQTAYNSPLHF. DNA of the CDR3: TGTGCCAGCAGTCCCCAGACAGCCTATAATTCACCCCTCCACTTT.

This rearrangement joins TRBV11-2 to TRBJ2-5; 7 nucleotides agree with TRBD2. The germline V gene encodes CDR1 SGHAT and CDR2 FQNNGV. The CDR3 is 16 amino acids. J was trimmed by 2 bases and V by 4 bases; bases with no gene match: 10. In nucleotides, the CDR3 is TGTGCCAGCAGCTCCCTAGGAGCGGGGCAACAAGAGACCCAGTACTTC. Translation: CASSSLGAGQQETQYF.

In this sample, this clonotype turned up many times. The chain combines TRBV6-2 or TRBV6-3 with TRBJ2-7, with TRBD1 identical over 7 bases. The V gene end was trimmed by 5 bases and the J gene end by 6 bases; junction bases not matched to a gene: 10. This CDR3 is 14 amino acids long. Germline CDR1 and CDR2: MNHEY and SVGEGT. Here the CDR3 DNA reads TGTGCCAGCAGTCAACGACGACAGGGCCGCGAGCAGTACGTC. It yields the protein CASSQRRQGREQYV.

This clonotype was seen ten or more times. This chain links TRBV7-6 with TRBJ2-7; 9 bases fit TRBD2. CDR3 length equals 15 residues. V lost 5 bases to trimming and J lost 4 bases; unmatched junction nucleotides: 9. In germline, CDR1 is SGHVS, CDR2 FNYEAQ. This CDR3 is CASSPGGGAKYEQYF. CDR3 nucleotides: TGTGCCAGCAGCCCGGGCGGGGGGGCGAAGTACGAGCAGTACTTC.

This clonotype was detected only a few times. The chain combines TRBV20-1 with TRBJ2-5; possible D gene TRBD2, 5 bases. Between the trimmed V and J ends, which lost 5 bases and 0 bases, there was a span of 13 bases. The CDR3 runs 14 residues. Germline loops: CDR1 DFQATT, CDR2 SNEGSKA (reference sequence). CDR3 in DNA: TGCAGTGCTGAGAACCCGGGATACCAAGAGACCCAGTACTTC. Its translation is CSAENPGYQETQYF.

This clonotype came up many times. The CDR3 sequence is CSADPQGGYEKLFF. The CDR3 nucleotides read TGCAGTGCCGACCCCCAAGGGGGATACGAAAAACTGTTTTTT. V gene TRBV20-1 combines with J gene TRBJ1-4, with a weak D call TRBD1 (6 bases). Germline V lookup: CDR1 DFQATT, CDR2 SNEGSKA (reference sequence). V dropped 6 bases and J dropped 8 bases, with 19 bases sitting between them. CDR3 length equals 14 residues.

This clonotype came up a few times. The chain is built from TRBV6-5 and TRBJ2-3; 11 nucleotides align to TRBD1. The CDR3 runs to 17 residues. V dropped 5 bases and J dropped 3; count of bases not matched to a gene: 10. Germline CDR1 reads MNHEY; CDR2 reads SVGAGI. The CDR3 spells CASSPSPGTGGTDTQYF. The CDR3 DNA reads TGTGCCAGCAGTCCATCCCCCGGGACAGGGGGGACAGATACGCAGTATTTT.

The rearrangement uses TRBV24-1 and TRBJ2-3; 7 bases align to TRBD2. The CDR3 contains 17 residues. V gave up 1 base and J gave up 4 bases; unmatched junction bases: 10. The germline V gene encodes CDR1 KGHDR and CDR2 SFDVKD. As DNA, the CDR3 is TGTGCCACCAGTGATTTTGGCGGGGGAGCCCTCTCAGATACGCAGTATTTT. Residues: CATSDFGGGALSDTQYF.

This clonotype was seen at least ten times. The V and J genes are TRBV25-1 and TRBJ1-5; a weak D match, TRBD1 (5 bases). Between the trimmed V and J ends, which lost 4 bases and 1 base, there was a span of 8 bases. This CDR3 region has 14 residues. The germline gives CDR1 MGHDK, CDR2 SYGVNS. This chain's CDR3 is CASSAGTSNQPQHF. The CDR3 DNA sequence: TGTGCCAGCAGTGCAGGGACGAGCAATCAGCCCCAGCATTTT. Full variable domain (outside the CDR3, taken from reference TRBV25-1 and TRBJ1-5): EADIYQTPRYLVIGTGKKITLECSQTMGHDKMYWYQQDPGMELHLIHYSYGVNSTEKGDLSSESTVSRIRTEHFPLTLESARPSHTSQYLCASSAGTSNQPQHFGDGTRLSIL.

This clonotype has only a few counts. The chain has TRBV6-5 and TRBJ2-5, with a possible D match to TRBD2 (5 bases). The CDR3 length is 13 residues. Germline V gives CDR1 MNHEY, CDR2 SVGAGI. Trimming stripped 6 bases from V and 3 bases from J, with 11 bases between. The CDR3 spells CASSPPGEETQYF. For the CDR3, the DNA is TGTGCCAGCAGCCCACCCGGGGAAGAGACCCAGTACTTC.

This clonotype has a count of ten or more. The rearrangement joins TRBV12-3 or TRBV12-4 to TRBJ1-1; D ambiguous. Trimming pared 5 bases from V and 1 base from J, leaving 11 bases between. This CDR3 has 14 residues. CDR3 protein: CASSREYSNTEAFF. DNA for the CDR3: TGTGCCAGCAGTCGGGAGTATTCGAACACTGAAGCTTTCTTT.

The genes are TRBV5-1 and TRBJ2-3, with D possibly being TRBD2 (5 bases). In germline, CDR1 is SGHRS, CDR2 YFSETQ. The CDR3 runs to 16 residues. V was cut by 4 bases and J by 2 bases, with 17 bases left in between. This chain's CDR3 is CASSLEGLEVTDTQYF. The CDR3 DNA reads TGCGCCAGCAGCCTTGAGGGTCTAGAAGTCACAGATACGCAGTATTTT.

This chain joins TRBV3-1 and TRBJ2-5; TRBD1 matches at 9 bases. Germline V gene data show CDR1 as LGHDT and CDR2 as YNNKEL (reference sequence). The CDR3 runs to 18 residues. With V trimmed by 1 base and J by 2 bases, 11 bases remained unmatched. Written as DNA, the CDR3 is TGTGCCAGCAGCCAAGTTTCCGGGACAGGGTCACTTCAAGAGACCCAGTACTTC. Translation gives CASSQVSGTGSLQETQYF.

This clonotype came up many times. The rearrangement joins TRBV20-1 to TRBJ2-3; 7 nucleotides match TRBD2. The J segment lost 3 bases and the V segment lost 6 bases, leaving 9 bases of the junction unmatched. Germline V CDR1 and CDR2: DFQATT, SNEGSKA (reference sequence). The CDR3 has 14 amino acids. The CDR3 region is CSAKTSPSTDTQYF. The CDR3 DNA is TGCAGTGCAAAGACTAGCCCCTCGACAGATACGCAGTATTTT.

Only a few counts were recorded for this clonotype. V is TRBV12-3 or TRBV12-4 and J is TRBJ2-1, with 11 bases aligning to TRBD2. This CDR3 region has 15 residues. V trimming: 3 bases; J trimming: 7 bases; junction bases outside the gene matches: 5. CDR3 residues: CASSFLAGGLNEQFF. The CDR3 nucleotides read TGTGCCAGCAGTTTTTTAGCGGGGGGGCTTAATGAGCAGTTCTTC.

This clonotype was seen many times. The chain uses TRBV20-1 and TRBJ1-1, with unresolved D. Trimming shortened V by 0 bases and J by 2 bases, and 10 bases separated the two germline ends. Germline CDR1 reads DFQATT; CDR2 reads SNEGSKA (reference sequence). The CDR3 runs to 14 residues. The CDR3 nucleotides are TGCAGTGCTAGAGACGCCCGGGCTAACACTGAAGCTTTCTTT. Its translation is CSARDARANTEAFF.

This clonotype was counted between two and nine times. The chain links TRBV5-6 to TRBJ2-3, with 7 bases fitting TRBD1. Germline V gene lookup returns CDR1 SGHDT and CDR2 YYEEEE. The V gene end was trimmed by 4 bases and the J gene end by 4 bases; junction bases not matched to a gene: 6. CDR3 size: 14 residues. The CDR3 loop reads CASSPLQGPDTQYF. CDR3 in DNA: TGTGCCAGCAGCCCACTACAGGGGCCAGATACGCAGTATTTT.

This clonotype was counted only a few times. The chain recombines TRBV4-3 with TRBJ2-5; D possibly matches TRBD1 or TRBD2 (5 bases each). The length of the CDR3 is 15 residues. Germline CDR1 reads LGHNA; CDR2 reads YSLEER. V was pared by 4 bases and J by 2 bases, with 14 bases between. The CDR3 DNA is TGCGCCAGCAGCCCGGGGACGGGGCGTCAAGAGACCCAGTACTTC. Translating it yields CASSPGTGRQETQYF.

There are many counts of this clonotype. CDR3 DNA: TGTGCCAGCAGGTCCACAGGGCTCTTTGGCTACACCTTC. Its protein is CASRSTGLFGYTF. The V gene is TRBV6-2 or TRBV6-3, the J gene TRBJ1-2; D is perhaps TRBD1 (6 bases). The CDR3 spans 13 residues. The V and J ends lost 6 bases and 7 bases respectively, with 15 bases between them. Germline CDR1 MNHEY, CDR2 SVGEGT.

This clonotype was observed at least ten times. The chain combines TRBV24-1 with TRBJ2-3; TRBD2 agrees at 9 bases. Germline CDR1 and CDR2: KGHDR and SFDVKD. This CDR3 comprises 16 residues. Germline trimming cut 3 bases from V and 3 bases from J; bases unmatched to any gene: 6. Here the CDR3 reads CATSDHSSGATDTQYF. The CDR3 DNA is TGTGCCACCAGTGATCACTCTAGCGGGGCGACAGATACGCAGTATTTT.